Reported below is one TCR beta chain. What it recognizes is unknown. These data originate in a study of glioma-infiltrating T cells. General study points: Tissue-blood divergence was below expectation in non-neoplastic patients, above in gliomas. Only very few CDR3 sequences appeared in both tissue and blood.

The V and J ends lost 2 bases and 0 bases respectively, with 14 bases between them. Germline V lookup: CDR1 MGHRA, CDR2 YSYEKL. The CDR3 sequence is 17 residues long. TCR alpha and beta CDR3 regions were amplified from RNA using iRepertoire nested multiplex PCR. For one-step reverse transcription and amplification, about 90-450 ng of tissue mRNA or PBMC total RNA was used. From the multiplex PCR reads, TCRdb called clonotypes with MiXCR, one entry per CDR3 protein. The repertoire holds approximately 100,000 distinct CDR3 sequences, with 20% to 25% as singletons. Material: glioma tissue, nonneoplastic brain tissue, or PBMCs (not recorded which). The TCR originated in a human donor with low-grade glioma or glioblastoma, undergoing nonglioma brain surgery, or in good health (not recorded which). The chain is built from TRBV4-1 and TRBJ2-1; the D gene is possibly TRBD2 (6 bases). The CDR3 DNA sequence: TGCGCCAGCAGCCAACAATCCGGGGGTAGCTCCTACAATGAGCAGTTCTTC. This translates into CASSQQSGGSSYNEQFF.